This section outlines one T cell receptor beta chain sequence together with its context. What it binds is unknown. MiXCR, applied by TCRdb to the 5' RACE reads, yields one record per CDR3 protein. The repertoire holds some 100,000 distinct CDR3 sequences, with more than 9.5% as singletons. The data originate from a study of T-cell memory formation after mild COVID-19. The germline CDR1 and CDR2 sequences are SGHNT and YENEEA. V was trimmed by 4 bases and J by 6 bases, leaving 21 bases between them. CDR3 length: 17 residues. Broader study findings: CD8+ contracting clones occupied EMRA, while CD4+ ones occupied mainly CM and EM. The pre-infection memory compartment contained some responding clones, suggesting cross-reactive memory joined.

This rearrangement joins TRBV11-3 to TRBJ2-2; D may match TRBD1 or TRBD2 (5 bases each). This receptor was obtained from a man between 18 and 35 years old who had mild COVID-19 (a few samples of this study predate the infection). Cell type and time point are not known. The sample was PBMCs or a T cell subset sorted from them (not recorded which). The CDR3 sequence is CASSSQPAVGESGELFF. In DNA, the CDR3 is TGTGCCAGCAGCTCGCAACCGGCTGTGGGGGAGTCCGGGGAGCTGTTTTTT.